This T cell receptor beta chain emerged from a study of shared clonotypes between healthy human individuals. Study-level information: Per donor, three plates held CD4 naive cells, three held CD4 memory, two held CD8 naive and one held CD8 memory. General study points: Naive subsets tended to show greater estimated richness than memory subsets.

Turning to this clone: Its antigen is still unknown.

For each subset, genomic DNA was distributed in equal portions over several immunoSEQ plates. The assay was immunoSEQ multiplex PCR, and TCRdb's table has in-frame clones only and misses some. The sample includes hundreds of thousands of clones, approximately 96% of them seen just once. Germline CDR1 and CDR2: SEHNR and FQNEAQ (reference sequence). Trimming took off 7 bases at V and 4 bases at J, with 11 bases between the two ends. This CDR3 is 12 amino acids long. Terminally differentiated effector memory CD45RA+ cells were excluded from the naive CD8 cells, which were CD45RO-negative and positively selected for CCR7.

The genes are TRBV7-9 and TRBJ2-7; D gene unclear. The sequence derives from a woman aged 25 to 39 in good health. Sequenced sample: naive CD8+ T cells sorted from blood. CDR3 protein: CASTARPYEQYF. CDR3 DNA: TGTGCCAGCACCGCTAGACCTTACGAGCAGTACTTC.